The rows below give T cell receptor beta chains drawn from one sample of a study of blood T cell repertoires in COVID-19. Sequenced by immunoSEQ multiplex PCR; TCRdb stores in-frame clones only, minus some. The sample includes some 120,000 clones, roughly 79% of them seen just once. Sequences were obtained from peripheral blood. Source of these receptors: a man older than 75 with acute or convalescent COVID-19. Both conserved end residues are part of each CDR3. A D gene is named only where the DNA matches it firmly. Only some rows state a clone size, as once, few, many or a class for expanded clones.

j_call d_call clone_size v_call cdr3_nt cdr3_aa
TRBJ2-1 - - TRBV19 TGTGCCAGTAGGAAGGACGGGGGACCTCCCTCCTCCTACAATGAGCAGTTCTTC CASRKDGGPPSSYNEQFF
TRBJ2-2 - - TRBV19 TGTGCCAGTAGGACAGGGAACACCGGGGAGCTGTTTTTT CASRTGNTGELFF
TRBJ1-5 - - TRBV18 TGTGCCAGCTCAACTAGAGGGGGGGCTGATCAGCCCCAGCATTTT CASSTRGGADQPQHF
TRBJ2-7 - - TRBV19 TGTGCCAGCCGGGGGCGAGCGGGGCCAACCTACGAGCAGTACTTC CASRGRAGPTYEQYF
TRBJ1-2 - few TRBV5-4 TGTGCCAGCAGCCCAGGGTTGAACTATGGCTACACCTTC CASSPGLNYGYTF
TRBJ2-3 TRBD1 - TRBV24-1 TGTGCCACCAGTGATTCAATGCCAGGGGGAAGCACAGATACGCAGTATTTT CATSDSMPGGSTDTQYF
TRBJ1-2 - - TRBV6-2/TRBV6-3 TGTGCCAGCAGTCGGGACATGGCACCACCTAATGGCTACACCTTC CASSRDMAPPNGYTF
TRBJ2-3 TRBD2 - TRBV5-1 TGCGCCAGCAGCTTGGACCTAGCGGGGGCCAACACAGATACGCAGTATTTT CASSLDLAGANTDTQYF
TRBJ1-3 - - TRBV5-1 TGCGCCAGCAGCTTAATGGCACCAACAGGTATATCTGGAAACACCATATATTTT CASSLMAPTGISGNTIYF
TRBJ2-2 TRBD2 - TRBV7-2 TGTGCCAGCAGCTTAGCTGTTGGGGGGGGCACCGGGGAGCTGTTTTTT CASSLAVGGGTGELFF
TRBJ2-6 TRBD1 - TRBV11-2 TGTGCCAGCAGCTTAGTTCGGGCGACAGGGGGCCCGGGGGCCAACGTCCTGACTTTC CASSLVRATGGPGANVLTF
TRBJ2-7 TRBD1 - TRBV5-5 TGTGCCAGCGGCCGGGACAGGGTAGCCTACGAGCAGTACTTC CASGRDRVAYEQYF
TRBJ2-3 - - TRBV30 TGTGCCTGGAATCCAGGGCCTTCTCAAGATACGCAGTATTTT CAWNPGPSQDTQYF
TRBJ1-2 TRBD1 many TRBV7-9 TGTGCCAGCAGCTGGGGATCCGGGACAGGGGATGGCTACACCTTC CASSWGSGTGDGYTF
TRBJ1-5 TRBD1 - TRBV4-1 TGCGCCAGCAGCCAAACCGGGACAGGCAGCAATCAGCCCCAGCATTTT CASSQTGTGSNQPQHF
TRBJ2-6 TRBD1 - TRBV19 TGTGCCAGTCGGGACAGGGACAATCGGGGGGCCAACGTCCTGACTTTC CASRDRDNRGANVLTF
TRBJ2-2 TRBD1 - TRBV6-5 TGTGCCAGCAGCCAGGACAGGTCGACCGGGGAGCTGTTTTTT CASSQDRSTGELFF
TRBJ1-3 TRBD1 - TRBV7-2 TGTGCCAGCACGCAGACAGGGGAAAACACCATATATTTT CASTQTGENTIYF
TRBJ2-6 - once TRBV27 TGTGCCAGCAGTTTAGGCGGATACTCTGGGGCCAACGTCCTGACTTTC CASSLGGYSGANVLTF
TRBJ1-1 - once TRBV16 TGTGCCAGCAGCCAATCGGCCGGGGGGCTGGGCACTGAAGCTTTCTTT CASSQSAGGLGTEAFF
TRBJ1-4 - - TRBV5-8 TGTGCCAGCAGGACCGGGACACAGAGTCTCGCAACTAATGAAAAACTGTTTTTT CASRTGTQSLATNEKLFF
TRBJ1-4 TRBD1 - TRBV6-6 TGTGCCAGCATCCCCGGGACAGGGGATGAAAAACTGTTTTTT CASIPGTGDEKLFF
TRBJ2-5 TRBD2 - TRBV5-1 TGCGCCAGCAGCTTGGCCGGGTTGCGGGGGAACCAAGAGACCCAGTACTTC CASSLAGLRGNQETQYF
TRBJ1-1 - - TRBV3-1/TRBV3-2 TGTGCCAGCAGCCAAACAAACACTGAAGCTTTCTTT CASSQTNTEAFF
TRBJ1-6 TRBD1 - TRBV15 TGTGCCACCAGCCGGGGACAGGGGGGAAATTTACCCCTCCACTTT CATSRGQGGNLPLHF
TRBJ2-2 - - TRBV11-2 TGTGCCAGCACCGCGTACGATAGGAGGACCGGGGAGCTGTTTTTT CASTAYDRRTGELFF
TRBJ1-3 TRBD1 - TRBV3-1/TRBV3-2 TGTGCCAGCAGCCCTATCTCCACAGGGGAGAGGAACACCATATATTTT CASSPISTGERNTIYF
TRBJ1-6 - few TRBV30 TGTGCCTGGAGTGTTACCGGACAGTATAATTCACCCCTCCACTTT CAWSVTGQYNSPLHF
TRBJ1-6 - - TRBV4-1 TGCGCCAGCAGCCAAGACGTCAGGGGAAGTTCACCCCTCCACTTT CASSQDVRGSSPLHF
TRBJ1-2 - - TRBV28 TGTGCCACCCTTGGAGGGCCCTCATTTAATGGCTACACCTTC CATLGGPSFNGYTF
TRBJ1-5 TRBD1 - TRBV28 TGTGCCAGCAGTTTCACAGGGGGCAATCAGCCCCAGCATTTT CASSFTGGNQPQHF
TRBJ1-3 TRBD1 - TRBV4-1 TGCGCCAGCAGCCATGGGACAGCCCCAAACTCTGGAAACACCATATATTTT CASSHGTAPNSGNTIYF